One sample yielded the 24 T cell receptor beta chains listed below, sequenced in a study of shared clonotypes between healthy human individuals. Sequencing was performed with immunoSEQ multiplex PCR; in TCRdb, only in-frame clones are kept and a portion is missing. The sample has roughly 2 million clones; 90% to 97% are singletons. The material sequenced was naive CD4+ T cells sorted from blood. This sample's subset: CD45RA+ positively selected. Source of these receptors: a man younger than 35 in good health.

The chain combines TRBV11-3 with TRBJ1-6; TRBD1 matches at 7 bases. Germline CDR1 and CDR2: SGHNT and YENEEA. Trimming took 5 bases from V and 7 from J; bases not matched to a gene: 14. The CDR3 loop spans 17 amino acids. In DNA form, the CDR3 reads TGTGCCAGCAGCCCAGGACAGGCCGGGGCCGACAATTCACCCCTCCACTTT. This codes for CASSPGQAGADNSPLHF.

CDR3 sequence reads: CASSIVQGVITEAFF. DNA of the CDR3: TGTGCCAGTAGTATAGTGCAGGGGGTAATCACTGAAGCTTTCTTT. The chain uses TRBV19 and TRBJ1-1, with 7 bases identical to TRBD1. The junction had 6 bases not matched to a gene; V was cut back by 1 base and J by 4 bases. The length of the CDR3 is 15 residues. Germline CDR1 is LNHDA and CDR2 is SQIVND (reference sequence).

The chain combines TRBV7-9 with TRBJ2-7, with 7 bases that match TRBD2. The germline V gene encodes CDR1 SEHNR and CDR2 FQNEAQ (reference sequence). V lost 7 bases to trimming and J lost 3 bases; unmatched junction nucleotides: 18. The CDR3 is 17 amino acids. The CDR3 nucleotides are TGTGCCAGCACCCTCTCACACTGGATAGGCGGGGGCTACGAGCAGTACTTC. This gives the protein CASTLSHWIGGGYEQYF.

The chain combines TRBV27 with TRBJ1-2; 10 nucleotides align to TRBD1. Germline V gene sequence: CDR1 MNHEY, CDR2 SMNVEV (reference sequence). The CDR3 has 17 amino acids. V lost 3 bases and J lost 5; bases outside the gene matches: 12. In DNA form, the CDR3 reads TGTGCCAGCAGTTTGTACTGGGACAGGGGTTCTTTTTATGGCTACACCTTC. Its protein product is CASSLYWDRGSFYGYTF.

The CDR3 DNA follows: TGCAGCGTTGACAGACAGGGTGGAGGAAAACTGTTTTTT. This codes for CSVDRQGGGKLFF. The genes are TRBV29-1 and TRBJ1-4, with 7 nucleotides matching TRBD1. Trimming removed 3 bases from V and 10 bases from J; junction bases left unmatched: 8. The CDR3 loop spans 13 amino acids. In germline, CDR1 is SQVTM, CDR2 ANQGSEA.

V usage is TRBV7-2 and J usage is TRBJ2-5; TRBD1 matches at 8 bases. This CDR3 spans 12 amino acids. Per germline, CDR1 SGHTA and CDR2 FQGNSA. The J segment lost 4 bases and the V segment lost 6 bases, leaving 1 base of the junction unmatched. The CDR3 loop reads CASRDRAETQYF. The DNA for the CDR3 is TGTGCCAGCAGGGACAGGGCAGAGACCCAGTACTTC.

This clone came up once. The chain employs TRBV2 and TRBJ1-1, with D hard to call. CDR3 size: 13 residues. Germline V gene data show CDR1 as SNHLY and CDR2 as FYNNEI. Trimming removed 8 bases from V and 0 bases from J, with 10 bases in between. The CDR3 is CASGTTVNTEAFF. The CDR3 DNA reads TGTGCCAGCGGTACGACTGTGAACACTGAAGCTTTCTTT.

V and J are TRBV19 and TRBJ2-2; 8 bases are shared with TRBD1. The junction had 10 bases not matched to a gene; V was cut back by 5 bases and J by 2 bases. The V gene's germline CDR1 is LNHDA and CDR2 SQIVND (reference sequence). This CDR3 spans 17 amino acids. The CDR3 spells CASSLGTGPFNTGELFF. CDR3 nucleotide sequence: TGTGCCAGTAGTTTAGGGACAGGACCCTTCAACACCGGGGAGCTGTTTTTT.

The V call is TRBV7-2, the J call TRBJ1-3; 7 positions agree with TRBD1. Germline values: CDR1 SGHTA, CDR2 FQGNSA. The CDR3 spans 19 residues. After removal of 4 bases from V and 0 bases from J, the junction contained 15 bases not matched to a gene. The CDR3 sequence: CASSYRVGQDITSGNTIYF. CDR3 DNA: TGTGCCAGCAGCTATAGGGTCGGACAGGACATTACCTCTGGAAACACCATATATTTT. Full variable domain (missing parts from reference TRBV7-2 and TRBJ1-3): GAGVSQSPSNKVTEKGKDVELRCDPISGHTALYWYRQSLGQGLEFLIYFQGNSAPDKSGLPSDRFSAERTGGSVSTLTIQRTQQEDSAVYLCASSYRVGQDITSGNTIYFGEGSWLTVV.

CDR3 in amino acids: CASSPPGGTGNTIYF. The CDR3 DNA reads as TGTGCCAGCAGTCCCCCAGGGGGCACTGGAAACACCATATATTTT. The chain combines TRBV6-5 with TRBJ1-3; 8 positions match TRBD1. V lost 5 bases, J lost 2 bases, and 5 bases stayed unmatched. Germline CDR1 reads MNHEY; CDR2 reads SVGAGI. The CDR3 totals 15 residues.

This chain connects TRBV30 to TRBJ1-1; no reliable D call. CDR1 GTSNPN and CDR2 SVGIG come from the germline V gene (reference sequence). Trimming stripped 5 bases from V and 1 base from J, with 8 bases between. CDR3 length equals 12 residues. CDR3 protein: CAWAKSNTEAFF. CDR3 DNA sequence: TGTGCCTGGGCCAAGTCGAACACTGAAGCTTTCTTT.

With respect to this clone: At the DNA level, this CDR3 is encoded by other sequences in the same sample as well. The chain is built from TRBV19 and TRBJ2-7; tentative D call: TRBD1 (5 bases). The CDR3 sequence is 13 residues long. The ends were cut back, 3 bases at V and 0 bases at J, with 6 bases in the middle. Germline V lookup: CDR1 LNHDA, CDR2 SQIVND (reference sequence). The CDR3 protein is CASSMQGSYEQYF. Written as DNA, the CDR3 is TGTGCCAGTAGTATGCAGGGCTCCTACGAGCAGTACTTC.

The chain recombines TRBV9 with TRBJ1-1; D remains unclear. The CDR3 has 13 amino acids. V shed 2 bases and J shed 1 base, with 6 bases lying between them. Germline loops: CDR1 SGDLS, CDR2 YYNGEE. For the CDR3, the DNA is TGTGCCAGCAGCGTTCGGTCGAACACTGAAGCTTTCTTT. Translated: CASSVRSNTEAFF.

The V and J genes are TRBV18 and TRBJ2-5; D is ambiguous. V shed 3 bases and J shed 0 bases, with 11 bases lying between them. The CDR3 contains 15 residues. Germline V gives CDR1 KGHSH, CDR2 LQKENI. In nucleotides, the CDR3 is TGTGCCAGCTCACCTACCCCCCTCTACCAAGAGACCCAGTACTTC. Residues: CASSPTPLYQETQYF.

The chain combines TRBV5-8 with TRBJ2-7, with D possibly TRBD1 on 5 matching bases. Germline lookup yields CDR1 SGHTS and CDR2 YDEGEE. V was cut by 1 base and J by 0 bases, with 11 bases left in between. The CDR3 has 15 amino acids. Here the CDR3 reads CASSLSRVNSYEQYF. The CDR3 nucleotides read TGTGCCAGCAGCTTGAGCAGGGTAAACTCCTACGAGCAGTACTTC.

The CDR3 here is CASSGGWGTEAFF. Written as DNA, the CDR3 is TGTGCCAGCAGTGGGGGGTGGGGCACTGAAGCTTTCTTT. V is TRBV2 and J is TRBJ1-1; a weak D match, TRBD1 (5 bases). Germline V gene sequence: CDR1 SNHLY, CDR2 FYNNEI. The V end lost 4 bases, the J end lost 4 bases, and 10 bases lay between the germline ends. The CDR3 has 13 amino acids. Full variable domain (rest looked up from reference TRBV2 and TRBJ1-1): EPEVTQTPSHQVTQMGQEVILRCVPISNHLYFYWYRQILGQKVEFLVSFYNNEISEKSEIFDDQFSVERPDGSNFTLKIRSTKLEDSAMYFCASSGGWGTEAFFGQGTRLTVV.

V is TRBV9 and J is TRBJ1-6; D is unclear. Germline CDR1 reads SGDLS; CDR2 reads YYNGEE. The CDR3 loop spans 16 amino acids. V shed 4 bases and J shed 0 bases, with 11 bases lying between them. The CDR3 sequence is CASSPTQSSYNSPLHF. The CDR3 DNA reads as TGTGCCAGCAGCCCAACACAGAGCTCCTATAATTCACCCCTCCACTTT.

The rearrangement links TRBV10-3 to TRBJ2-3, with 7 bases fitting TRBD2. V trimming: 7 bases; J trimming: 7 bases; junction bases outside the gene matches: 5. The CDR3 extends over 12 amino acids. Germline CDR1 reads ENHRY; CDR2 reads SYGVKD. For the CDR3, the DNA is TGTGCCATCACAGATAGCGGGCATACGCAGTATTTT. Translated: CAITDSGHTQYF.

The chain joins TRBV6-1 to TRBJ1-2; D is ambiguous. Germline assignment: CDR1 MNHNS and CDR2 SASEGT. V was cut by 4 bases and J by 4 bases, with 13 bases left in between. CDR3 length: 14 amino acids. The CDR3 bases are TGTGCCAGCAGTGTCGACCGGTACTTCTATGGCTACACCTTC. As protein: CASSVDRYFYGYTF.

This sequence joins TRBV27 and TRBJ1-1; no reliable D call. Per the germline V gene, CDR1 is MNHEY and CDR2 is SMNVEV (reference sequence). The CDR3 covers 13 residues. Trimming took 4 bases from V and 6 from J, leaving 12 bases between them. CDR3 in DNA: TGTGCCAGCAGTTCCAGCGGCAAAGCTGAAGCTTTCTTT. Translating it yields CASSSSGKAEAFF.

The J gene is TRBJ2-1, the V gene TRBV29-1, with 10 nucleotides matching TRBD2. Germline V gene sequence: CDR1 SQVTM, CDR2 ANQGSEA. The V gene end was trimmed by 7 bases and the J gene end by 3 bases; junction bases not matched to a gene: 9. CDR3 size: 15 residues. CDR3 nucleotides: TGCAGCGCCGCCCTACTAGCGGGAATCTACAATGAGCAGTTCTTC. It encodes CSAALLAGIYNEQFF.

CDR3: CASEGQAHNMNTEAFF. DNA of the CDR3: TGTGCCAGCGAGGGACAGGCACATAACATGAACACTGAAGCTTTCTTT. The chain couples TRBV7-9 to TRBJ1-1; 8 positions agree with TRBD1. Trimming cost V 8 bases and J 0 bases; bases outside gene matches: 11. Germline V gene sequence: CDR1 SEHNR, CDR2 FQNEAQ (reference sequence). This CDR3 region has 16 residues.

The chain links TRBV29-1 to TRBJ2-3; D unresolved. Per germline, CDR1 SQVTM and CDR2 ANQGSEA. V was pared by 3 bases and J by 4 bases, with 8 bases between. The CDR3 contains 12 residues. The CDR3 DNA sequence: TGCAGCGTTGAGGGGAACCCAGATACGCAGTATTTT. Residues: CSVEGNPDTQYF.

Of note for this clone: In the same sample, other DNA sequences code for this CDR3. The chain employs TRBV6-6 and TRBJ1-2; D is possibly TRBD1 (5 bases). This CDR3 comprises 11 residues. The germline V and J ends were trimmed by 8 bases and 1 base, with 5 bases remaining between them. Germline CDR1 MNHNY, CDR2 SVGAGI (reference sequence). The CDR3 is CASGGNYGYTF. The CDR3 region has the DNA TGTGCCAGCGGGGGTAACTATGGCTACACCTTC.